The 6 T cell receptor beta chains listed next were all sequenced from one sample in a study of blood T cell repertoires in COVID-19. The repertoire was sequenced with immunoSEQ multiplex PCR; TCRdb's copy has only in-frame clones and lacks some. The sample lists tens of thousands of clones, roughly 80% occurring once. The sequencing input was peripheral blood. Receptors originate from a human donor in a cohort sampled during active COVID-19.

V is TRBV10-3 and J is TRBJ2-1; 13 nucleotides match TRBD2. Losses at the gene ends were 3 bases for V and 9 bases for J; bases not matched to a gene: 8. The germline V gene has CDR1 ENHRY and CDR2 SYGVKD. This CDR3 region has 16 residues. The CDR3 DNA reads as TGTGCCATCAGTGACGGGTGGACTAGCGGGGGAACTGAGCAGTTCTTC. Encoded protein: CAISDGWTSGGTEQFF.

The rearrangement uses TRBV5-6 and TRBJ1-6; D is possibly TRBD1 (6 bases). In germline, CDR1 is SGHDT, CDR2 YYEEEE. V was shortened by 2 bases and J by 2 bases, with 11 bases between the two germline ends. This CDR3 is 16 amino acids long. CDR3 nucleotide sequence: TGTGCCAGCAGCTTTCCAGGGGCGCCCTATAATTCACCCCTCCACTTT. Translated: CASSFPGAPYNSPLHF.

This clone was recorded once. The V call is TRBV10-3, the J call TRBJ2-1, with TRBD2 matching over 11 bases. This CDR3 is 15 amino acids long. J was trimmed by 4 bases and V by 9 bases; bases with no gene match: 8. The germline V gene has CDR1 ENHRY and CDR2 SYGVKD. CDR3 nucleotides: TGTGCCATAACAACTAGCGGGGGCGAATACAATGAGCAGTTCTTC. Encoded protein: CAITTSGGEYNEQFF.

This clone was seen more than once but under ten times. The chain joins TRBV7-2 to TRBJ1-2, with a possible D match to TRBD1 (5 bases). V was cut by 2 bases and J by 0 bases, with 10 bases left in between. The CDR3 consists of 15 residues. The germline V gene encodes CDR1 SGHTA and CDR2 FQGNSA. The CDR3 DNA reads as TGTGCCAGCAGCTTAAAGGGGCCTTCTAACTATGGCTACACCTTC. It specifies CASSLKGPSNYGYTF.

The chain recombines TRBV11-3 with TRBJ2-5, with D perhaps matching TRBD1 (6 bases). The germline gives CDR1 SGHNT, CDR2 YENEEA. Trimming shortened V by 4 bases and J by 2 bases, and 14 bases separated the two germline ends. The CDR3 covers 15 residues. CDR3 protein: CASSYRGGTQETQYF. For the CDR3, the DNA is TGTGCCAGCAGCTACCGAGGGGGTACGCAAGAGACCCAGTACTTC.

The V and J genes are TRBV5-6 and TRBJ2-2; a possible D gene is TRBD1 (5 bases). The CDR3 is made up of 14 amino acids. V was trimmed by 5 bases and J by 0 bases, leaving 8 bases between them. Germline CDR1 is SGHDT and CDR2 is YYEEEE. CDR3 loop: CASRRTSNTGELFF. The DNA of the CDR3 is TGTGCCAGCAGGCGGACATCGAACACCGGGGAGCTGTTTTTT.